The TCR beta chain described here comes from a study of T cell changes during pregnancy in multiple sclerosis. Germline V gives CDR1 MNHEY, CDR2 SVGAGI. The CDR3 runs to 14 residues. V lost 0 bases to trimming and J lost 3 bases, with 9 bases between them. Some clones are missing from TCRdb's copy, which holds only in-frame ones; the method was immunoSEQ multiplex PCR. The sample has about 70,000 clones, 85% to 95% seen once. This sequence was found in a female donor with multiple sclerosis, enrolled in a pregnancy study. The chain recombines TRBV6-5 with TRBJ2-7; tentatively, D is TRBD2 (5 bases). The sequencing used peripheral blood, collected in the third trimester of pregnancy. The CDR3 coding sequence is TGTGCCAGCAGTTACTCGAGCGGATACTACGAGCAGTACTTC. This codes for CASSYSSGYYEQYF.